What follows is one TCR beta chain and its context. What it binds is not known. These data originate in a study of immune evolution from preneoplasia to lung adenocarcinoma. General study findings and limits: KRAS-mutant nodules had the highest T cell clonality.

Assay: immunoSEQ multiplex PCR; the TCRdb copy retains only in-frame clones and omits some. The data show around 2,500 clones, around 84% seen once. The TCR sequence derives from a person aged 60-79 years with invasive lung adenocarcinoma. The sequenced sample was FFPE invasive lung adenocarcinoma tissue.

The CDR3 sequence: CASSLGTTKEQYF. Here the CDR3 DNA reads TGTGCCAGCAGCTTGGGGACCACGAAGGAGCAGTACTTC. This chain links TRBV7-9 with TRBJ2-7, with D perhaps TRBD1 or TRBD2 (5 bases each). The CDR3 loop spans 13 amino acids. Germline CDR1 SEHNR, CDR2 FQNEAQ (reference sequence). V dropped 3 bases and J dropped 7 bases, with 13 bases sitting between them. The complete variable domain, with remaining parts taken from reference TRBV7-9 and TRBJ2-7, reads DTGVSQNPRHKITKRGQNVTFRCDPISEHNRLYWYRQTLGQGPEFLTYFQNEAQLEKSRLLSDRFSAERPKGSFSTLEIQRTEQGDSAMYLCASSLGTTKEQYFGPGTRLTVT.